This T cell receptor beta chain was documented in a study of CD8+ T cells in alopecia areata. Study-wide results and limits: Lesional scalp, especially alopecia totalis/universalis, showed higher clonality than normal scalp.

As concerns this clone: Its antigen is currently unknown.

In germline, CDR1 is SGHRS, CDR2 YFSETQ. The CDR3 length is 15 residues. V lost 4 bases and J lost 1; bases outside the gene matches: 7. The treatment is: oral pan-JAK inhibitor, 5-10 mg twice daily. Investigators isolated RNA and reverse transcribed it into cDNA to act as the sequencing template. The data were produced by immunoSEQ multiplex PCR, yet TCRdb's version contains in-frame clones alone and is incomplete. This table has under 200,000 clones, 60% appearing once. This sequence was found in a human donor with alopecia areata. The source material was CD4+ T cells sorted from blood, sampled at week 24, from a patient treated with tofacitinib. The chain combines TRBV5-1 with TRBJ2-5; 7 nucleotides match TRBD1. The CDR3 protein is CASSTGTARQETQYF. The DNA of the CDR3 is TGCGCCAGCAGCACCGGGACAGCACGCCAAGAGACCCAGTACTTC.